The rows below give T cell receptor beta chains drawn from one sample of a study of beta chain features in type 1 diabetes. Only in-frame clones appear in the TCRdb table, and some are missing; sequencing was by immunoSEQ multiplex PCR. The repertoire has about 280,000 clones, approximately 15% of them found once; the top ten carry around 0.015%. Sequencing input: naive CD4+ T cells from blood. The receptors were gathered from a man between 18 and 29 years old with type 1 diabetes. CDR3s include the opening cysteine and the closing phenylalanine or tryptophan. A D gene is named only where the DNA matches it firmly. Where a row states a size, it is once, few, many or the class of an expanded clone; other rows omit it.

clone size,V gene,D gene,J gene,CDR3 protein,CDR3 DNA
few,TRBV5-1,TRBD1,TRBJ2-5,CASSTQGARGETQYF,TGCGCCAGCAGCACTCAGGGGGCGAGGGGAGAGACCCAGTACTTC
few,TRBV5-4,TRBD2,TRBJ2-1,CASSLASGVQFF,TGTGCCAGCAGCTTGGCTAGCGGTGTGCAGTTCTTC
-,TRBV7-9,TRBD2,TRBJ2-3,CASSLGGSGAYFTDTQYF,TGTGCCAGCAGCCTCGGGGGTAGCGGGGCGTATTTCACAGATACGCAGTATTTT
-,TRBV9,-,TRBJ2-1,CASSANVRDSSSYNEQFF,TGTGCCAGCAGCGCAAACGTACGGGACTCCAGCTCCTACAATGAGCAGTTCTTC
-,TRBV4-2,TRBD2,TRBJ2-7,CASRGGLAGSAVVHEQYF,TGTGCCAGCAGAGGGGGACTAGCGGGTTCAGCGGTAGTCCACGAGCAGTACTTC
-,TRBV20-1,TRBD1,TRBJ1-1,CTPGTAGEAFF,TGCACGCCGGGGACAGCAGGTGAAGCTTTCTTT
few,TRBV28,TRBD1,TRBJ2-7,CASSLGSDRGSYEQYF,TGTGCCAGCAGTTTGGGCTCGGACAGGGGCTCCTACGAGCAGTACTTC
few,TRBV9,-,TRBJ2-3,CASSGLLTDTQYF,TGTGCCAGCAGCGGACTTCTCACAGATACGCAGTATTTT
few,TRBV7-9,-,TRBJ1-6,CASSLMRGRGASPLHF,TGTGCCAGCAGCTTAATGCGGGGCAGAGGGGCTTCACCCCTCCACTTT
few,TRBV30,TRBD1,TRBJ1-2,CAWTQGGQNYGYTF,TGTGCCTGGACCCAAGGGGGACAGAACTATGGCTACACCTTC
-,TRBV27,TRBD2,TRBJ2-1,CASSLRLAGVYNEQFF,TGTGCCAGCAGTTTACGACTAGCGGGGGTCTACAATGAGCAGTTCTTC
-,TRBV28,-,TRBJ2-7,CAAQKLGGFEQYF,TGTGCCGCACAGAAATTGGGAGGCTTCGAGCAGTACTTC
-,TRBV7-9,TRBD1,TRBJ1-5,CASSHDVLQGNQPQHF,TGTGCCAGCAGCCACGACGTTTTACAGGGGAATCAGCCCCAGCATTTT
-,TRBV18,-,TRBJ2-3,CASSPSAADTQYF,TGTGCCAGCTCACCTTCGGCGGCAGATACGCAGTATTTT
-,TRBV11-3,-,TRBJ2-2,CASSTQDYPGELFF,TGTGCCAGCAGCACTCAGGACTATCCCGGGGAGCTGTTTTTT
few,TRBV7-2,-,TRBJ2-7,CASSLDPTYEQYF,TGTGCCAGCAGCCTAGACCCTACCTACGAGCAGTACTTC
few,TRBV7-9,-,TRBJ1-1,CASSLRSQGNTEAFF,TGTGCCAGCAGCTTAAGGTCGCAGGGGAACACTGAAGCTTTCTTT
once,TRBV5-1,TRBD2,TRBJ2-2,CASSLAIGRATGELFF,TGCGCCAGCAGCTTGGCTATCGGGAGGGCCACCGGGGAGCTGTTTTTT
-,TRBV28,-,TRBJ2-2,CASRLGPRGELFF,TGTGCCAGCAGGCTGGGGCCGCGGGGGGAGCTGTTTTTT
-,TRBV27,-,TRBJ1-4,CASSHQINEKLFF,TGTGCCAGCAGTCACCAGATCAATGAAAAACTGTTTTTT
few,TRBV5-1,-,TRBJ2-7,CASSFPSSGEQYF,TGCGCCAGCAGCTTTCCCTCCTCGGGGGAGCAGTACTTC
-,TRBV11-2,TRBD2,TRBJ2-1,CASTASGGAGEQFF,TGTGCCAGCACCGCTAGCGGGGGGGCGGGTGAGCAGTTCTTC
few,TRBV6-6,-,TRBJ2-3,CAATSTDTQYF,TGTGCCGCCACTAGCACAGATACGCAGTATTTT
-,TRBV7-6,TRBD2,TRBJ2-3,CASSLGTSGGTDTQYF,TGTGCCAGCAGCTTGGGGACTAGCGGGGGTACAGATACGCAGTATTTT
-,TRBV10-3,TRBD2,TRBJ2-1,CAISESKGVGLARGEQFF,TGTGCCATCAGTGAGTCGAAAGGTGTTGGACTAGCACGAGGAGAGCAGTTCTTC
few,TRBV7-2,TRBD2,TRBJ2-7,CASSLAGLAGSAYEQYF,TGTGCCAGCAGCTTAGCTGGTCTAGCGGGATCCGCCTACGAGCAGTACTTC
-,TRBV4-2,TRBD2,TRBJ2-7,CASSQGSLAGLFYEQYF,TGTGCCAGCAGCCAAGGCTCACTAGCGGGACTCTTCTACGAGCAGTACTTC
-,TRBV6-5,TRBD1,TRBJ2-7,CASARGQGSHEQYF,TGTGCCAGCGCTCGTGGACAGGGGAGCCACGAGCAGTACTTC
few,TRBV6-5,TRBD1,TRBJ1-6,CASSRQGAWNSPLHF,TGTGCCAGCAGCCGACAGGGGGCTTGGAATTCACCCCTCCACTTT
-,TRBV6-6,-,TRBJ2-1,CASTGGSSPEQFF,TGTGCCAGCACCGGAGGGAGTAGCCCTGAGCAGTTCTTC
-,TRBV18,TRBD1,TRBJ2-1,CASSPPGQGVINEQFF,TGTGCCAGCTCACCACCGGGACAGGGGGTTATCAATGAGCAGTTCTTC
-,TRBV7-8,-,TRBJ2-1,CASSLAGAYNEQFF,TGTGCCAGCAGCTTAGCGGGGGCTTACAATGAGCAGTTCTTC
-,TRBV11-2,-,TRBJ2-2,CASSLVRGSTGELFF,TGTGCCAGCAGCTTAGTTCGGGGGAGCACCGGGGAGCTGTTTTTT
few,TRBV5-6,-,TRBJ1-4,CASSSETHPLEKLFF,TGTGCCAGCAGCTCGGAGACCCACCCTTTGGAAAAACTGTTTTTT
few,TRBV29-1,TRBD1,TRBJ2-2,CSVGRGLGGELFF,TGCAGCGTTGGCAGGGGGCTCGGCGGGGAGCTGTTTTTT
few,TRBV18,TRBD1,TRBJ1-4,CASSSTGGDEKLFF,TGTGCCAGCTCGTCGACAGGGGGAGATGAAAAACTGTTTTTT
few,TRBV25-1,TRBD1,TRBJ1-1,CASSRTGRNTEAFF,TGTGCCAGCAGTAGGACAGGGAGGAACACTGAAGCTTTCTTT
few,TRBV19,TRBD2,TRBJ2-7,CASSTGLAGPDYEQYF,TGTGCCAGTAGTACCGGACTAGCGGGACCTGACTACGAGCAGTACTTC
-,TRBV27,-,TRBJ1-1,CASTRGLPLSSNTEAFF,TGTGCCAGCACTCGAGGGCTGCCTCTTTCGTCGAACACTGAAGCTTTCTTT
few,TRBV5-4,TRBD1,TRBJ1-1,CASSLRTGSEAFF,TGTGCCAGCAGCTTGAGGACAGGCAGTGAAGCTTTCTTT
few,TRBV7-8,-,TRBJ1-2,CASSTTGTANYGYTF,TGTGCCAGCAGCACCACAGGGACCGCTAACTATGGCTACACCTTC
few,TRBV5-1,-,TRBJ1-2,CASSISSDGYTF,TGCGCCAGCAGCATATCAAGCGATGGCTACACCTTC
-,TRBV5-6,TRBD1,TRBJ2-7,CASSLDRDRLGYEQYF,TGTGCCAGCAGCTTGGACCGGGACAGGTTGGGTTACGAGCAGTACTTC
few,TRBV21-1,-,TRBJ2-1,CASSPPSGGEQFF,TGTGCCAGCTCCCCACCGAGCGGGGGGGAGCAGTTCTTC
-,TRBV28,TRBD1,TRBJ2-1,CASSFGTAYNEQFF,TGTGCCAGCAGTTTCGGGACAGCCTACAATGAGCAGTTCTTC
-,TRBV7-9,TRBD1,TRBJ2-7,CASSESGTGGYEQYF,TGTGCCAGCAGCGAATCTGGGACAGGTGGCTACGAGCAGTACTTC
-,TRBV30,-,TRBJ2-5,CAWSVLRLQETQYF,TGTGCCTGGAGTGTACTTCGGTTACAAGAGACCCAGTACTTC
-,TRBV19,-,TRBJ2-1,CASSLSPGHNEQFF,TGTGCCAGTAGTCTAAGTCCAGGGCACAATGAGCAGTTCTTC
-,TRBV7-9,-,TRBJ1-2,CASSFLFESSGYTF,TGTGCCAGCAGCTTTCTATTCGAGTCGAGTGGCTACACCTTC
-,TRBV19,TRBD1,TRBJ2-7,CASSLQGARNEQYF,TGTGCCAGTAGCCTACAGGGGGCGCGGAACGAGCAGTACTTC